This T cell receptor beta chain was captured by sequencing in a study of control samples from healthy donors and cancer patients. There are 19 residues in the CDR3. Germline V gene data show CDR1 as MNHEY and CDR2 as SMNVEV (reference sequence). The V segment lost 0 bases and the J segment 1 base; nucleotides outside the gene matches: 4. The table lists this clone with a count of one. Data came from immunoSEQ multiplex PCR; TCRdb stores just in-frame clones and leaves some out. The sample has about 180,000 clones, about 92% seen once. The genes are TRBV27 and TRBJ2-1, with 15 bases aligning to TRBD2. This sequence was found in a young man in good health. Sequenced sample: blood. The CDR3 DNA reads TGTGCCAGCAGTTTATCGGGGACTAGCGGGAGGCGATCCTACAATGAGCAGTTCTTC. Amino acid sequence: CASSLSGTSGRRSYNEQFF.